This TCR beta chain was recorded in a study of T-cell reconstitution after alpha-beta-depleted transplantation in children. The study's findings and limits: Expanded clones from the graft, numbering several hundred, reportedly supplied alpha-beta T cells about two months after transplant. T-cell numbers and diversity one year post-transplant derived largely from freshly generated T cells. Surviving recipient T cells and intrathymic progenitors accounted for some patients' high TCRbeta diversity at day 60.

CDR1 and CDR2 from the germline V gene are LNHDA and SQIVND (reference sequence). The CDR3 extends over 12 amino acids. Trimming removed 2 bases at V and 9 bases at J, with 8 bases between. TCRbeta library preparation incorporated unique molecular identifiers. TCRdb passed the PCR reads through MiXCR, listing each CDR3 protein once. The sample has approximately 490,000 distinct CDR3 sequences; more than 9% are singletons. In the case of this clonotype: No antigen is known for it.

This clonotype originated in a child aged 2-15 years with inherited bone marrow failure, due to receive a stem cell transplant. This rearrangement joins TRBV19 to TRBJ1-5; D not certain. The sequences come from PBMCs, collected before TCRalphabeta/CD19-depleted stem cell transplant. In nucleotides, the CDR3 is TGTGCCAGTAGTATATCCGCTGGGCCCCAGCATTTT. It codes for CASSISAGPQHF.